These 15 T cell receptor beta chains share one sample of origin, sequenced in a study of blood T cell repertoires in COVID-19. Some clones are missing from TCRdb's copy, which holds only in-frame ones; the method was immunoSEQ multiplex PCR. The sample lists some 500,000 clones; about 89% were seen once. The specimen was peripheral blood. Receptors originate from a woman between 50 and 59 years old with COVID-19, enrolled during active disease.

This chain connects TRBV6-5 to TRBJ1-2; D is undetermined. Germline CDR1 is MNHEY and CDR2 is SVGAGI. V was cut by 6 bases and J by 8 bases, with 16 bases left in between. There are 13 residues in the CDR3. CDR3 DNA sequence: TGTGCCAGCAGGGTAGCGAGTGTCGACGGCTACACCTTC. Its protein is CASRVASVDGYTF.

V and J are TRBV7-2 and TRBJ2-2, with 7 bases aligning to TRBD1. The CDR3 loop spans 16 amino acids. V shed 5 bases and J 6 bases; nucleotides not matched to a gene: 12. Germline CDR1 reads SGHTA; CDR2 reads FQGNSA. The DNA of the CDR3 is TGTGCCAGCAGCCCTAGAGGGGGCTTTGTCGCCGGGGAGCTGTTTTTT. Translated: CASSPRGGFVAGELFF.

The gene calls are TRBV3-1 (or the pseudogene TRBV3-2) and TRBJ2-1, with 9 bases lining up with TRBD2. The germline V gene encodes CDR1 LGHDT and CDR2 YNNKEL (reference sequence). This CDR3 region has 17 residues. V gave up 3 bases and J gave up 6 bases; unmatched junction bases: 12. CDR3: CASSHPFAGGRGNEQFF. As DNA, the CDR3 is TGTGCCAGCAGCCACCCATTTGCGGGGGGGCGCGGCAATGAGCAGTTCTTC.

The rearrangement uses TRBV12-5 and TRBJ1-1, with D possibly being TRBD1 (6 bases). V was shortened by 6 bases and J by 2 bases, with 22 bases between the two germline ends. CDR3 length: 17 residues. The germline V gene encodes CDR1 LGHNT and CDR2 FRNRAP. As DNA, the CDR3 is TGTGCTAGTGGCCCCGACCTTTGGGGGCTAAAAAACACTGAAGCTTTCTTT. This translates into CASGPDLWGLKNTEAFF.

This chain links TRBV6-6 with TRBJ1-1, with 7 bases aligning to TRBD1. This CDR3 has 14 amino acids. Trimming took 6 bases from V and 3 from J; bases not matched to a gene: 7. Germline V gene sequence: CDR1 MNHNY, CDR2 SVGAGI (reference sequence). The CDR3: CASSLTGPDTEAFF. The CDR3 coding sequence is TGTGCCAGCAGCTTGACAGGGCCCGACACTGAAGCTTTCTTT.

The chain uses TRBV19 and TRBJ2-4; 9 bases are shared with TRBD1. The J segment lost 8 bases and the V segment lost 4 bases, leaving 6 bases of the junction unmatched. This CDR3 has 14 amino acids. Germline CDR1 reads LNHDA; CDR2 reads SQIVND (reference sequence). The CDR3 is CASSTTGGVDIQYF. CDR3 DNA: TGTGCCAGTAGTACTACAGGGGGCGTAGACATTCAGTACTTC.

The V call is TRBV27, the J call TRBJ2-7, with TRBD1 identical over 9 bases. The CDR3 spans 16 residues. J lost 3 bases, V lost 6 bases, and 12 bases had no gene match. Germline-derived CDR1 and CDR2 are MNHEY and SMNVEV (reference sequence). The CDR3 nucleotides are TGTGCCAGCAGACCCGGAAAAGGGACAGGGTTCTACGAGCAGTACTTC. Its protein is CASRPGKGTGFYEQYF.

This chain joins TRBV6-5 and TRBJ1-3, with a possible D match to TRBD1 (6 bases). The CDR3 runs 15 residues. V was pared by 2 bases and J by 2 bases, with 10 bases between. From germline, CDR1 is MNHEY and CDR2 SVGAGI. The CDR3 spells CASSYIWGPGNTIYF. CDR3 bases: TGTGCCAGCAGTTACATCTGGGGGCCTGGAAACACCATATATTTT.

The CDR3 DNA is TGTGCCATCAAAGGCTGGGCTGGTGGCTACACCTTC. As protein: CAIKGWAGGYTF. V is TRBV10-3 and J is TRBJ1-2; D uncertain. Germline CDR1 ENHRY, CDR2 SYGVKD. The V and J ends lost 7 bases and 7 bases respectively, with 13 bases between them. This CDR3 spans 12 amino acids.

V is TRBV7-2 and J is TRBJ2-3; 7 positions match TRBD1. V lost 5 bases and J lost 0; bases outside the gene matches: 8. This CDR3 region has 16 residues. Per germline, CDR1 SGHTA and CDR2 FQGNSA. CDR3 sequence (DNA): TGTGCCAGCAGCCCTGCCCCGGGACAGAGCACAGATACGCAGTATTTT. It yields the protein CASSPAPGQSTDTQYF.

The gene calls are TRBV6-6 and TRBJ1-2; TRBD1 matches at 9 bases. This CDR3 comprises 14 residues. Germline lookup yields CDR1 MNHNY and CDR2 SVGAGI (reference sequence). V lost 5 bases and J lost 6; bases outside the gene matches: 7. Written as DNA, the CDR3 is TGTGCCAGCAGTGACAGGGGGGTATTTGATGGCTACACCTTC. It specifies CASSDRGVFDGYTF.

The chain joins TRBV2 to TRBJ2-7, with 9 nucleotides matching TRBD1. CDR1 and CDR2 from the germline V gene are SNHLY and FYNNEI. Losses at the gene ends were 6 bases for V and 3 bases for J; bases not matched to a gene: 6. The length of the CDR3 is 14 residues. This chain's CDR3 is CASRDTGGFYEQYF. The DNA for the CDR3 is TGTGCCAGCAGAGATACAGGGGGCTTCTACGAGCAGTACTTC.

The chain links TRBV30 to TRBJ2-1; weak D call: TRBD1 (6 bases). CDR3 length: 13 amino acids. Per germline, CDR1 GTSNPN and CDR2 SVGIG (reference sequence). The V end was cut by 2 bases, the J end by 9 bases, with 14 bases between. The CDR3 region is CAWSLNRAFEQFF. As DNA, the CDR3 is TGTGCCTGGAGTTTGAACAGGGCCTTTGAGCAGTTCTTC.

This sequence joins TRBV6-5 and TRBJ1-1, with D possibly being TRBD1 (6 bases). The germline CDR1 and CDR2 sequences are MNHEY and SVGAGI. Trimming pared 1 base from V and 5 bases from J, leaving 17 bases between. The CDR3 is 16 amino acids. The CDR3 sequence is CASSYYSAGARTEAFF. The CDR3 DNA reads TGTGCCAGCAGTTACTATTCGGCGGGGGCGCGGACTGAAGCTTTCTTT.

The chain links TRBV10-2 to TRBJ1-2, with unresolved D. CDR3 size: 14 residues. Looked up from germline, CDR1 is WSHSY and CDR2 is SAAADI. Trimming pared 7 bases from V and 4 bases from J, leaving 16 bases between. CDR3 amino acids: CASKLTGTVYGYTF. CDR3 in DNA: TGCGCCAGCAAACTAACCGGAACGGTCTATGGCTACACCTTC.